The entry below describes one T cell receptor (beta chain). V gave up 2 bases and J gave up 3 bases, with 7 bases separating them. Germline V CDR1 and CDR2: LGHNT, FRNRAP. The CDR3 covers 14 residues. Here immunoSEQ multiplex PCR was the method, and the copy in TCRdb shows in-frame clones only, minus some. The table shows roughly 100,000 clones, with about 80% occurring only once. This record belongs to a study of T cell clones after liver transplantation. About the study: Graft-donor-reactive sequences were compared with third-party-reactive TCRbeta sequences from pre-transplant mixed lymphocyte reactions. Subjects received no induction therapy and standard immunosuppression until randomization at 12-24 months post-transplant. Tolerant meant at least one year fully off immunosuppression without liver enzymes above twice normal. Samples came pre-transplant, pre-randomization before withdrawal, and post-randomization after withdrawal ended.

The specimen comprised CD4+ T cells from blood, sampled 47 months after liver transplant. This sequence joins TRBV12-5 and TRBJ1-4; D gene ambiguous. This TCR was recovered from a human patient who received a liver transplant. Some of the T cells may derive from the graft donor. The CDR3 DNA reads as TGTGCTAGTGGTTTGTCCGCCTCTAATGAAAAACTGTTTTTT. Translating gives CASGLSASNEKLFF.